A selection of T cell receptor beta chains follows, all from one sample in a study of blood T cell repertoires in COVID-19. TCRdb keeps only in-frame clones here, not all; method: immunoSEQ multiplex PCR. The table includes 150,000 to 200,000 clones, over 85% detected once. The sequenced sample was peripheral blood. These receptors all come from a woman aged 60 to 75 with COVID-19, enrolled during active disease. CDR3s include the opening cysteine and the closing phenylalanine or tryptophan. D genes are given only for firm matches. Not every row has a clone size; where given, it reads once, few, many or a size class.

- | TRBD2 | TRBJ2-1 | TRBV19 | CASEHGSGGGNEQFF | TGTGCCAGTGAGCACGGTAGCGGGGGGGGCAATGAGCAGTTCTTC
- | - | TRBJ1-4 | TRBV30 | CAWSGGRGYATNEKLFF | TGTGCCTGGAGTGGGGGGCGCGGTTATGCAACTAATGAAAAACTGTTTTTT
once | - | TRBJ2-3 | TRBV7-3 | CASSLGRATDTQYF | TGTGCCAGCAGCTTAGGGCGGGCCACAGATACGCAGTATTTT
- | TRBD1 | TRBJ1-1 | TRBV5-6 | CASSIGQGWEAFF | TGTGCCAGCAGCATCGGACAGGGCTGGGAAGCTTTCTTT
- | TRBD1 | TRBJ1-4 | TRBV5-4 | CASSLGGQGSEKLFF | TGTGCCAGCAGCTTGGGAGGACAGGGTTCCGAAAAACTGTTTTTT
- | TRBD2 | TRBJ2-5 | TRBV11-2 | CASRRGGKETQYF | TGTGCCAGCAGGAGGGGAGGGAAGGAGACCCAGTACTTC
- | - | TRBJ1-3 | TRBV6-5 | CASSSGFSGNTIYF | TGTGCCAGCAGTTCGGGGTTCTCTGGAAACACCATATATTTT
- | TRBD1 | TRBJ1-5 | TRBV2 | CASNGQGSNQPQHF | TGTGCCAGCAACGGACAGGGTAGCAATCAGCCCCAGCATTTT
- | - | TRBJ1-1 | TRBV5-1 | CASSGGRRPSDTEAFF | TGCGCCAGCAGCGGAGGACGAAGGCCCTCGGACACTGAAGCTTTCTTT
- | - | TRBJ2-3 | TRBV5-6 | CASSFGVHTDTQYF | TGTGCCAGCAGCTTCGGGGTACACACAGATACGCAGTATTTT
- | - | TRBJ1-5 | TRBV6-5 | CASSRSPSNQPQHF | TGTGCCAGCAGCCGTAGCCCTAGCAATCAGCCCCAGCATTTT
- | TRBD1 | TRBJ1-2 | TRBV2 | CASSDGQGGIYYTF | TGTGCCAGCAGTGATGGACAGGGTGGGATATACTACACCTTC
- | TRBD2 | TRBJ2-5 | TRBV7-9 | CASSGRRGGLAGDQETQYF | TGTGCCAGCAGCGGACGACGTGGGGGACTAGCGGGGGACCAAGAGACCCAGTACTTC
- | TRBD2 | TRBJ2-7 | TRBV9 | CASSVGTSGGEQYF | TGTGCCAGCAGCGTAGGAACTAGCGGGGGCGAGCAGTACTTC
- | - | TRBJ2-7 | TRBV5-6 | CASSLDTILSYEQYF | TGTGCCAGCAGCTTGGATACGATACTCTCCTACGAGCAGTACTTC
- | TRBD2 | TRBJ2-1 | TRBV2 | CASSAGTSGVIEQFF | TGTGCCAGCAGTGCCGGGACTAGCGGGGTGATTGAGCAGTTCTTC
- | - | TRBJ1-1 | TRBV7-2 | CASSLVQGRTEAFF | TGTGCCAGCAGCTTAGTGCAGGGTAGAACTGAAGCTTTCTTT
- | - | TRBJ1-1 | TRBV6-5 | CASSYSSHRGEAFF | TGTGCCAGCAGTTACTCGTCTCACCGGGGTGAAGCTTTCTTT
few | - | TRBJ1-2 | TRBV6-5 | CASTPGGRGGYTF | TGTGCCAGCACTCCGGGGGGTCGAGGCGGCTACACCTTC
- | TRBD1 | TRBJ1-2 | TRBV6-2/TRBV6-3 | CASSYYRGQGYGYTF | TGTGCCAGCAGTTACTACAGGGGGCAAGGCTATGGCTACACCTTC
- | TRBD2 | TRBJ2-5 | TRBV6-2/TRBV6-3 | CASSYHSAGMKETQYF | TGTGCCAGCAGTTACCACTCAGCGGGGATGAAGGAGACCCAGTACTTC
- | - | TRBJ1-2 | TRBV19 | CASSRGHFYGYTF | TGTGCCAGTAGTAGGGGACACTTCTATGGCTACACCTTC
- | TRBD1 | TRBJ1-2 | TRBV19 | CASSMGDRVRGYTF | TGTGCCAGTAGTATGGGCGACAGGGTAAGGGGCTACACCTTC
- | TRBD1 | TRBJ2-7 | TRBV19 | CASSNPGTAKYEQYF | TGTGCCAGTAGTAATCCAGGGACAGCGAAGTACGAGCAGTACTTC
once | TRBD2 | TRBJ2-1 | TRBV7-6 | CASSNSGGMNNEQFF | TGTGCCAGCAGCAATAGCGGGGGGATGAACAATGAGCAGTTCTTC
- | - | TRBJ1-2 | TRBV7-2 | CASSLGGGRGYTF | TGTGCCAGCAGCTTAGGTGGGGGCAGGGGCTACACCTTC
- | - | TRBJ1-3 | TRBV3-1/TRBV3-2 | CASSQDRVNSAGGNTIYF | TGTGCCAGCAGCCAAGACAGGGTAAACTCTGCTGGTGGAAACACCATATATTTT
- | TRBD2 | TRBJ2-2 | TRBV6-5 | CATMAPSGGAGELFF | TGTGCCACCATGGCGCCTAGCGGGGGAGCCGGGGAGCTGTTTTTT
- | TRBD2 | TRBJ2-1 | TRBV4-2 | CASSQEAGGYNEQFF | TGTGCCAGCAGCCAAGAAGCGGGGGGATACAATGAGCAGTTCTTC
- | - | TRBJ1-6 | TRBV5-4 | CASSLAARNSPLHF | TGTGCCAGCAGCTTGGCCGCCAGAAATTCACCCCTCCACTTT
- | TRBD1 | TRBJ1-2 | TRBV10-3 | CAISGGSYRGEGYGYTF | TGTGCCATCAGTGGGGGGAGTTACAGGGGAGAGGGCTATGGCTACACCTTC
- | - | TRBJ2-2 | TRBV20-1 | CSASKVQGTGELFF | TGCAGTGCTAGTAAAGTCCAGGGCACCGGGGAGCTGTTTTTT
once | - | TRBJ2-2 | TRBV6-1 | CASSELDRNTGELFF | TGTGCCAGCAGTGAACTGGACAGAAACACCGGGGAGCTGTTTTTT
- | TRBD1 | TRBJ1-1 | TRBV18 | CASSLGQGGTEAFF | TGTGCCAGCTCCCTGGGACAGGGTGGGACTGAAGCTTTCTTT
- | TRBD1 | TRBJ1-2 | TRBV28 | CASSPGQFFYGYTF | TGTGCCAGCAGTCCGGGACAGTTCTTTTATGGCTACACCTTC
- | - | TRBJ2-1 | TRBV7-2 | CASSKSGSYNEQFF | TGTGCCAGCAGCAAGAGTGGCTCCTACAATGAGCAGTTCTTC
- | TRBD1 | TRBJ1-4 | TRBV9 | CASSAGQGNEKLFF | TGTGCCAGCAGCGCGGGACAGGGAAATGAAAAACTGTTTTTT
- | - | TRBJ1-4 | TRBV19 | CASRPNGGAEKLFF | TGTGCCAGTAGACCAAACGGGGGGGCAGAAAAACTGTTTTTT
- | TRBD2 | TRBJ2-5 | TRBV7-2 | CASSTSGGAWVETQYF | TGTGCCAGCAGCACTAGCGGGGGGGCCTGGGTAGAGACCCAGTACTTC
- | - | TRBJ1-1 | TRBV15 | CATSGRDWGNTEAFF | TGTGCCACCAGCGGACGGGATTGGGGGAACACTGAAGCTTTCTTT
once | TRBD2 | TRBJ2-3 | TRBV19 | CASSWDSGEDTQYF | TGTGCCAGTAGCTGGGATAGCGGGGAGGATACGCAGTATTTT
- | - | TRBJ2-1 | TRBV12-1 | CASSFGPSGGFSSYNEQFF | TGTGCCAGCAGCTTTGGACCCAGCGGGGGGTTCAGCTCCTACAATGAGCAGTTCTTC
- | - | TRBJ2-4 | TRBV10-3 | CASSEPLAKNIQYF | TGTGCCAGCTCCGAGCCCCTAGCCAAAAACATTCAGTACTTC
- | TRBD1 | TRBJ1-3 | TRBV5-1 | CASSPTTGSGNTIYF | TGCGCCAGCAGCCCGACGACAGGGAGTGGAAACACCATATATTTT
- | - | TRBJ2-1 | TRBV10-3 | CAISQGFNGNEQFF | TGTGCCATCAGTCAGGGGTTCAATGGAAATGAGCAGTTCTTC
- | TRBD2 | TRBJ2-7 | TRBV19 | CASSMAGAYEQYF | TGTGCCAGTAGTATGGCGGGGGCCTACGAGCAGTACTTC
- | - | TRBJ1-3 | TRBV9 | CASSPVEGASGGNTIYF | TGTGCCAGCAGCCCCGTAGAAGGGGCCTCCGGGGGAAACACCATATATTTT
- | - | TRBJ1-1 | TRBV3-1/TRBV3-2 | CASSPPGVQAFF | TGTGCCAGCAGCCCTCCGGGGGTACAAGCTTTCTTT
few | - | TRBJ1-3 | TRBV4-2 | CASRRDRYGVGNTIYF | TGTGCCAGCAGGCGGGATCGGTACGGAGTCGGAAACACCATATATTTT
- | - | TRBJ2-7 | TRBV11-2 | CASSLGPKRSYEQYF | TGTGCCAGCAGCTTAGGACCCAAGCGGTCCTACGAGCAGTACTTC